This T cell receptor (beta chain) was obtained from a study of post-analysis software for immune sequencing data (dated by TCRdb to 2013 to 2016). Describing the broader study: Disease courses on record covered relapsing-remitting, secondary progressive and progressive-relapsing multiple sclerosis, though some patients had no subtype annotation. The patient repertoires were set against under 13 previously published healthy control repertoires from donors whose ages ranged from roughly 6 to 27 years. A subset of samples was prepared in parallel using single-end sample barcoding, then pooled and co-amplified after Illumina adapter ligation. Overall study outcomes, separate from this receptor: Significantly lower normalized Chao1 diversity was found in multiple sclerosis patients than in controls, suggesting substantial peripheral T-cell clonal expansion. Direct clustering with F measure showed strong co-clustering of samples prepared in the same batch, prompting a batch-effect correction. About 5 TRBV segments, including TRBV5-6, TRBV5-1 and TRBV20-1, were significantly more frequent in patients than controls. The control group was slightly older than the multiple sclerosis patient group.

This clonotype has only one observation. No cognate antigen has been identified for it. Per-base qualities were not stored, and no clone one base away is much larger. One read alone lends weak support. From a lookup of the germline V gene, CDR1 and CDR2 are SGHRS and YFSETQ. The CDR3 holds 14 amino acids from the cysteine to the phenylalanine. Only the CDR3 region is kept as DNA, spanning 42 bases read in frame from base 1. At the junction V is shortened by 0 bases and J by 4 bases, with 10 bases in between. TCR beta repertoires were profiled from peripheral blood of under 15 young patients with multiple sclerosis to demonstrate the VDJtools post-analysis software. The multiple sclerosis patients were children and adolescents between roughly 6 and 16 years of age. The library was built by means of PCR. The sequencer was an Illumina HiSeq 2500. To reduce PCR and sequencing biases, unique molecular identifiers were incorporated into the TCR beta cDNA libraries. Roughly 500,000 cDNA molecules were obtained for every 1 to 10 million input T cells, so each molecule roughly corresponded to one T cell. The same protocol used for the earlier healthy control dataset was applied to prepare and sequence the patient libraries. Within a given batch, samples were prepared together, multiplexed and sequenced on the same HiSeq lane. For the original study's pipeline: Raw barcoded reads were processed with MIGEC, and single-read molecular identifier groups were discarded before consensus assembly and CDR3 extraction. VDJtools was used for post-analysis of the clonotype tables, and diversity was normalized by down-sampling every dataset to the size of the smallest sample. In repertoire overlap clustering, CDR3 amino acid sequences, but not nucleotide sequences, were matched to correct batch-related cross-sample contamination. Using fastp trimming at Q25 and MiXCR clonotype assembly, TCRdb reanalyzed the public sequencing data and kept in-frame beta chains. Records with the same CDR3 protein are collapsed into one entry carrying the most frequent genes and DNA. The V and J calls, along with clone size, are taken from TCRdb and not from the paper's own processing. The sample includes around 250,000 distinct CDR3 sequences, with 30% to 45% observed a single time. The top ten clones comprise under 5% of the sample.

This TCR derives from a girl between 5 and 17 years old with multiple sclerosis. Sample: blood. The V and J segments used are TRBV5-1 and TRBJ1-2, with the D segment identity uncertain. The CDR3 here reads CASSLGVRFYGYTF. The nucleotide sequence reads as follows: TGCGCCAGCAGCTTGGGGGTCCGCTTCTATGGCTACACCTTC.